The clone carrying this T cell receptor (beta chain) was detected a few times. Antigen unknown. The record originates from a study of blood T cells in healthy people across ages. Study-wide findings and caveats: As age increased, TCR beta diversity per million T cells fell in a roughly linear fashion.

Primed by a sample-barcoded 5' primer and a J-beta primer mix, a second PCR proceeded for about 7 to 11 cycles. TCRdb called the 5' RACE reads again in MiXCR, with one record for every CDR3 protein. The data hold some 900,000 distinct CDR3 sequences, with 48% observed a single time. The CDR3 runs to 13 residues. Germline V gene lookup returns CDR1 DFQATT and CDR2 SNEGSKA (reference sequence). Trimming took 5 bases from V and 6 from J, leaving 14 bases between them. The sample comprised blood. This TCR was recovered from a man aged 30 to 39 in good health. The V gene is TRBV20-1, the J gene TRBJ2-1, with D unclear. Here the CDR3 DNA reads TGCAGTGCTGGTGCAAATAAAGGCAATGAGCAGTTCTTC. Translated: CSAGANKGNEQFF.